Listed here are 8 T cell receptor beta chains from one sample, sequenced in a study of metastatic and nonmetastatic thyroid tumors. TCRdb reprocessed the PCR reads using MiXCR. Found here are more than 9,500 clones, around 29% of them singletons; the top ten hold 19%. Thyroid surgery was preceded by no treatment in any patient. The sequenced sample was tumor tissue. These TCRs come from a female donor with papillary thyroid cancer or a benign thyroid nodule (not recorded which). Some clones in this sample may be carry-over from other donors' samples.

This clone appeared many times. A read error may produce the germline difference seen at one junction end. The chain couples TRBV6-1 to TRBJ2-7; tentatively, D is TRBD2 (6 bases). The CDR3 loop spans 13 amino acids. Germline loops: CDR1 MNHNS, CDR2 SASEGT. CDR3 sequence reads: CVSGRGASYEQYF. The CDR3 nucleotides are TGTGTCAGCGGGCGGGGAGCCTCCTACGAGCAGTACTTC.

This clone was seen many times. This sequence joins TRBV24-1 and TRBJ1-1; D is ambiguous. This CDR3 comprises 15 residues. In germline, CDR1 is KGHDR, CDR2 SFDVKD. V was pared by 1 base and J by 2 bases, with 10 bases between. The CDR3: CATSDFGGSNTEAFF. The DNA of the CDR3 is TGTGCCACCAGTGATTTTGGTGGGTCTAACACTGAAGCTTTCTTT.

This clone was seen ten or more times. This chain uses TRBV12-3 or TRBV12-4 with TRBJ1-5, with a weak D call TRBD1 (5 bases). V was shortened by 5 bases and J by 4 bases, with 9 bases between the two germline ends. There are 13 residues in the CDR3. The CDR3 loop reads CASSLTENQPQHF. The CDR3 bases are TGTGCCAGCAGTCTGACAGAAAATCAGCCCCAGCATTTT.

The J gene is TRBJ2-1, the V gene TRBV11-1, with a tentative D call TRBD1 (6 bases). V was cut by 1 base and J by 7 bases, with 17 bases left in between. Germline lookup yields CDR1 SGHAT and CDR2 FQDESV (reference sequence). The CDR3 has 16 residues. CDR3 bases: TGTGCCAGCAGCTTAGGCTTCTGGACAGATCGGAATGAGCAGTTCTTC. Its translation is CASSLGFWTDRNEQFF.

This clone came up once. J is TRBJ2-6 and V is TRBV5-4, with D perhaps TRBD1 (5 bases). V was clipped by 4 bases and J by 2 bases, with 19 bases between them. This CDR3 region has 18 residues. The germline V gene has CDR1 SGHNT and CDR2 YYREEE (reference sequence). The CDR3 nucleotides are TGTGCCAGCAGCGTGACAGCCTCCCCGCCAACTGGGGCCAACGTCCTGACTTTC. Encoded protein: CASSVTASPPTGANVLTF. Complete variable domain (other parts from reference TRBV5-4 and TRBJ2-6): ETGVTQSPTHLIKTRGQQVTLRCSSQSGHNTVSWYQQALGQGPQFIFQYYREEENGRGNFPPRFSGLQFPNYSSELNVNALELDDSALYLCASSVTASPPTGANVLTFGAGSRLTVL.

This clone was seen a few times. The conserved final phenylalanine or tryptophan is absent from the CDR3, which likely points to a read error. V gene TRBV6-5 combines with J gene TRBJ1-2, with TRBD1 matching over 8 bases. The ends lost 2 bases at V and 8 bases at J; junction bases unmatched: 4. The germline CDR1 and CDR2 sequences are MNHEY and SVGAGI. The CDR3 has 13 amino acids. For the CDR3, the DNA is TGTGCCAGCAGTTACGAACAGGGGGGCGGCTACACCTCC. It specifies CASSYEQGGGYTS.

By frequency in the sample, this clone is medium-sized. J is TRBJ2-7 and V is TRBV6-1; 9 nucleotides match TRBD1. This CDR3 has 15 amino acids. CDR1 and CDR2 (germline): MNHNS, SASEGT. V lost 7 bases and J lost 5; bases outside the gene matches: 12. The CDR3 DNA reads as TGTGCCAGCAAACCGGCGGGACAGGGTTCTAACGAGCAGTACTTC. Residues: CASKPAGQGSNEQYF.

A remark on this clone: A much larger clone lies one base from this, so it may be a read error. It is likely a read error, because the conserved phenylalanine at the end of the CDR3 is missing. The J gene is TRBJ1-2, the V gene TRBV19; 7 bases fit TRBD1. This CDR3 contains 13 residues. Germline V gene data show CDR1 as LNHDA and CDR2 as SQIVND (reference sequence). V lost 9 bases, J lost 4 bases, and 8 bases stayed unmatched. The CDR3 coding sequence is TGTGCCAGCGCCGGGGGGACAGCCTATGGCTACACCTCC. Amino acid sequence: CASAGGTAYGYTS.